One sample yielded the 21 T cell receptor beta chains listed below, sequenced in a study of post-analysis software for immune sequencing data. Study-level points and caveats: TRBV segments more frequent in patients than in controls numbered a few and included TRBV5-6, TRBV5-1 and TRBV20-1.

Presence of unique molecular identifiers characterized the TCR beta cDNA libraries. TCRdb recomputed calls from the PCR reads with MiXCR, one row per CDR3 protein. Among about 260,000 distinct CDR3 sequences listed, 36% were seen once. These receptors are not linked to any known antigen. Sample: blood. The source is a girl aged 5 to 17 with multiple sclerosis.

This clonotype was seen ten or more times. The rearrangement links TRBV4-1 to TRBJ2-3; 7 bases map to TRBD2. V lost 0 bases, J lost 0 bases, and 6 bases stayed unmatched. Germline CDR1 is MGHRA and CDR2 is YSYEKL. CDR3 size: 17 residues. Written as DNA, the CDR3 is TGCGCCAGCAGCCAAGATGGAGTAGCGGGTAGCACAGATACGCAGTATTTT. It translates to CASSQDGVAGSTDTQYF.

Comments on this clonotype: This may stem from a read error, because a much larger clone lies one nucleotide away. This chain uses TRBV7-3 with TRBJ1-1, with 8 bases matching TRBD1. CDR3 length: 14 residues. CDR1 is SGHTA, CDR2 FQGTGA, per germline. Written as DNA, the CDR3 is TGTGCCGGCAGCTTAGGAAGCGGACAGGGTGAAGCTTTCTTT. It codes for CAGSLGSGQGEAFF.

Many counts were recorded for this clonotype. CDR3 bases: TGCGCCAGCAGCTTGGGGCCGACCTACAATGAGCAGTTCTTC. It codes for CASSLGPTYNEQFF. The chain recombines TRBV5-1 with TRBJ2-1; D not resolved. CDR1 and CDR2 (germline): SGHRS, YFSETQ. The CDR3 is 14 amino acids. With 0 bases removed from V and 2 bases from J, the gap between germline ends came to 6 bases.

A word on this clonotype: One end of the junction is discordant with germline, which a read error may explain. The rearrangement uses TRBV2 and TRBJ2-6, with TRBD2 identical over 7 bases. The CDR3 has 16 amino acids. CDR1 is SNHLY, CDR2 FYNNEI, per germline. The CDR3 loop is CASTKGRVSGANVRTF. The CDR3 nucleotides read TGTGCCAGCACCAAAGGGAGGGTCTCTGGGGCCAACGTCCGGACTTTC.

To note about this clonotype: A read error may account for a junction end that differs from germline. V and J are TRBV5-1 and TRBJ2-3; 7 nucleotides agree with TRBD2. CDR3 length: 15 amino acids. Looked up from germline, CDR1 is SGHRS and CDR2 is YFSETQ. The CDR3 reads CASRESRDYPDTRHF. The CDR3 nucleotides are TGCGCCAGCAGGGAAAGCCGGGACTACCCGGATACGCGGCATTTT.

V is TRBV7-2 and J is TRBJ2-3, with TRBD2 as a possible D gene (6 bases). This CDR3 has 14 residues. Trimming left V 2 bases short and J 5 bases short, with 11 bases between. Germline loops: CDR1 SGHTA, CDR2 FQGNSA. CDR3 coding DNA: TGTGCCAGCAGCTTAAGGAGGCGGGGAGATACGCAGTATTTT. Amino acid sequence: CASSLRRRGDTQYF.

Details on this clonotype: A much larger clone is a single base away; this may be a read error. The chain employs TRBV19 and TRBJ1-5; D may be TRBD1 (6 bases). The CDR3 totals 16 residues. Trimming stripped 4 bases from V and 3 bases from J, with 16 bases between. Germline CDR1 reads LNHDA; CDR2 reads SQIVND (reference sequence). This chain's CDR3 is CASSTFGQMNNQPQHF. CDR3 nucleotide sequence: TGTGCCAGTAGTACCTTCGGACAGATGAACAATCAGCCCCAGCATTTT.

This sequence joins TRBV20-1 and TRBJ1-2; 10 bases match TRBD1. This CDR3 is built from 16 residues. Germline V gene sequence: CDR1 DFQATT, CDR2 SNEGSKA (reference sequence). The junction had 8 bases not matched to a gene; V was cut back by 0 bases and J by 4 bases. CDR3 region: CSARDGGQGDAYGYTF. CDR3 coding DNA: TGCAGTGCTAGAGATGGCGGACAGGGGGACGCCTATGGCTACACCTTC.

This clonotype was counted at least ten times. The rearrangement links TRBV20-1 to TRBJ1-5; 8 bases map to TRBD1. Germline CDR1 is DFQATT and CDR2 is SNEGSKA (reference sequence). The CDR3 is 16 residues long. J lost 4 bases, V lost 0 bases, and 8 bases had no gene match. CDR3 residues: CSARDPGGWGNQPQHF. As DNA, the CDR3 is TGCAGTGCTAGAGATCCAGGGGGCTGGGGAAATCAGCCCCAGCATTTT.

Many counts were recorded for this clonotype. This chain links TRBV4-2 with TRBJ2-3; a possible D gene is TRBD1 (6 bases). Trimming cost V 0 bases and J 3 bases, with 16 bases left between them. Per the germline V gene, CDR1 is LGHNA and CDR2 is YNFKEQ. The CDR3 covers 17 residues. DNA of the CDR3: TGTGCCAGCAGCCAAGATCCAAGAGGGGGTGGTACAGATACGCAGTATTTT. Protein: CASSQDPRGGGTDTQYF.

Many counts were recorded for this clonotype. This chain connects TRBV6-2 or TRBV6-3 to TRBJ2-5; a possible D gene is TRBD1 (7 bases). The CDR3 is 14 residues long. Germline CDR1 reads MNHEY; CDR2 reads SVGEGT. Deletions cut 4 bases from V and 5 bases from J, with 14 bases between. CDR3 DNA sequence: TGTGCCAGCAGTTCTCAGGGGGGCTCGGAGACCCAGTACTTC. This codes for CASSSQGGSETQYF.

The chain links TRBV25-1 to TRBJ2-1, with 9 bases fitting TRBD1. Germline assignment: CDR1 MGHDK and CDR2 SYGVNS. Losses at the gene ends were 3 bases for V and 7 bases for J; bases not matched to a gene: 13. The CDR3 extends over 17 amino acids. CDR3 nucleotide sequence: TGTGCCAGCAGTGACTCTCACAGGGGGCAGGTTATGAATGAGCAGTTCTTC. Its translation: CASSDSHRGQVMNEQFF.

The chain employs TRBV5-6 and TRBJ2-3, with 9 bases fitting TRBD1. Germline values: CDR1 SGHDT, CDR2 YYEEEE. Trimming took 4 bases from V and 1 from J; bases not matched to a gene: 10. The CDR3 contains 17 residues. For the CDR3, the DNA is TGTGCCAGCAGCGTGGTACCGACAGGGGGAGGCACAGATACGCAGTATTTT. It translates to CASSVVPTGGGTDTQYF.

The chain is built from TRBV6-4 and TRBJ2-3; 8 nucleotides align to TRBD2. Germline CDR1 reads MRHNA; CDR2 reads SNTAGT. This CDR3 contains 14 residues. V gave up 3 bases and J gave up 1 base; unmatched junction bases: 0. Here the CDR3 reads CASSERGGTDTQYF. The DNA of the CDR3 is TGTGCCAGCAGTGAGCGGGGGGGCACAGATACGCAGTATTTT.

The chain joins TRBV6-5 to TRBJ2-5, with 8 nucleotides matching TRBD2. The CDR3 is 15 residues long. CDR1 is MNHEY and CDR2 is SVGAGI in the germline V gene. Trimming cost V 6 bases and J 5 bases; bases outside gene matches: 11. The CDR3 coding sequence is TGTGCCAGCAGCTTAACGGCGGGGGGCTACGAGACCCAGTACTTC. It codes for CASSLTAGGYETQYF.

In the case of this clonotype: With a much larger clone just one base away, this may be a read error. The J gene is TRBJ1-5, the V gene TRBV3-1; 8 bases align to TRBD1. CDR1 is LGHDT, CDR2 YNNKEL, per germline (reference sequence). This CDR3 contains 16 residues. Here the CDR3 reads CASSQRTGFNNRPQHF. CDR3 coding DNA: TGTGCCAGCAGCCAAAGGACAGGGTTCAACAATCGGCCCCAGCATTTT.

This clonotype was found a few times. The CDR3 DNA sequence: TGTGCCAGCAGTTCGCCGCGGGAAGCGAATTCACCCCTCCACTTT. Translated, it gives CASSSPREANSPLHF. The rearrangement uses TRBV6-2 or TRBV6-3 and TRBJ1-6; D remains ambiguous. CDR3 size: 15 residues. The V end lost 4 bases, the J end lost 7 bases, and 14 bases lay between the germline ends. CDR1 and CDR2 from the germline V gene are MNHEY and SVGEGT.

J is TRBJ2-1 and V is TRBV10-3; TRBD2 matches 7 bases. This CDR3 contains 17 residues. CDR1 is ENHRY, CDR2 SYGVKD, per germline. The V and J ends lost 0 bases and 0 bases, in that order; junction bases with no gene match: 5. This CDR3 is CAISESERGTSYNEQFF. As DNA, the CDR3 is TGTGCCATCAGTGAGTCTGAGCGGGGTACCTCCTACAATGAGCAGTTCTTC.

This clonotype has at least ten counts. The chain combines TRBV27 with TRBJ1-6; 8 bases agree with TRBD1. The CDR3 is 14 residues long. The ends lost 7 bases at V and 7 bases at J; junction bases unmatched: 6. Germline loops: CDR1 MNHEY, CDR2 SMNVEV (reference sequence). DNA for the CDR3: TGTGCCAGCACCGAGACAGGGGCCAATTCACCCCTCCACTTT. Amino acid sequence: CASTETGANSPLHF.

The rearrangement uses TRBV19 and TRBJ2-1; D is perhaps TRBD2 (6 bases). Trimming pared 7 bases from V and 2 bases from J, leaving 12 bases between. The CDR3 runs 14 residues. Germline lookup yields CDR1 LNHDA and CDR2 SQIVND (reference sequence). The CDR3 DNA follows: TGTGCCAGTACTCTCGGCGGGGCCTACAATGAGCAGTTCTTC. The encoded protein is CASTLGGAYNEQFF.

The chain joins TRBV28 to TRBJ2-3, with 9 bases lining up with TRBD2. CDR1 MDHEN and CDR2 SYDVKM come from the germline V gene. Trimming took 7 bases from V and 5 from J; bases not matched to a gene: 10. This CDR3 has 15 amino acids. As DNA, the CDR3 is TGTGCCAGCACGACCAAGGGACTAGCTGGAGATACGCAGTATTTT. The encoded protein is CASTTKGLAGDTQYF.